This TCR beta chain was captured by sequencing in a study of cytomegalovirus exposure and HLA in healthy donors. Overall study: Approximately 85 million unique TCRs from HLA-typed donors made up an early data release. Study conclusions and caveats: The records held CMV serostatus as the only immune exposure information. A later analysis appeared to link common viral pathogens to several of the most significant clusters. Earlier analysis looked at TCR beta V segments, and most were productive about 87% or about 30% of the time.

The CDR3 is made up of 14 amino acids. J gave up 2 bases and V 10 bases, and 8 bases lay outside the gene matches. The germline CDR1 and CDR2 sequences are LNHDA and SQIVND (reference sequence). Researchers ran the PCR with 60 Vbeta and 13 Jbeta primers. TCRdb keeps only in-frame clones here, not all; method: immunoSEQ multiplex PCR. The sample totals around 190,000 clones. With respect to this clone: Its target is unknown.

This TCR was sampled from a woman in her twenties or thirties in good health and CMV-seropositive. The sequencing input was PBMCs. The J gene is TRBJ2-7, the V gene TRBV19; TRBD1 aligns across 10 bases. The CDR3 spells CATSRGTGAYEQYF. The CDR3 region has the DNA TGTGCCACCAGCCGCGGGACAGGGGCCTACGAGCAGTACTTC.